Listed below are T cell receptor beta chains from one sample, sequenced in a study of cytomegalovirus exposure and HLA in healthy donors. Sequencing used immunoSEQ multiplex PCR; TCRdb keeps in-frame clones, though not all of them. This sample has under 130,000 clones, with less than 80% found just once. Sequenced input: PBMCs. The receptors shown here come from a man aged 25-40 years in good health and CMV-seropositive. CDR3s leave out the opening cysteine and the closing phenylalanine or tryptophan. D genes are given only for firm matches.

>-|TRBV5-1|TRBJ2-5
ASSVSTETQY
>-|TRBV19|TRBJ2-2
ATSNTGELF
>-|TRBV5-1|-
ASSTRDWSGEQY
>-|TRBV4-1|TRBJ1-2
ASSQEDDTWLNYGYT
>-|TRBV11-3|TRBJ1-4
ASSPRQGGEKLF
>-|TRBV7-9|TRBJ1-1
ASSPQGRWTEAF
>-|TRBV19|TRBJ1-1
ASISPPGDNTEAF
>-|TRBV7-8|TRBJ2-3
ASSPQSVSDTQY
>TRBD1|TRBV10-3|TRBJ2-3
AISESRTGLRTSTDTQY
>-|TRBV10-3|TRBJ1-1
AIIEGPYGEAF
>-|TRBV19|TRBJ2-1
ASSIQGGNEQF
>-|TRBV7-2|TRBJ2-7
ASSLGGRLGEQY
>TRBD2|TRBV10-3|TRBJ2-7
AISESSGGGTYEQY
>-|TRBV6-1|TRBJ1-1
ASSGRGGVDTEAF
>-|TRBV7-3|TRBJ2-5
ASSPTGLQETQY
>TRBD2|TRBV4-1|TRBJ2-1
ASSPFSGAVGGDERF
>-|TRBV18|TRBJ1-1
ASSLAGGVNTEAF
>TRBD1|TRBV15|TRBJ1-1
ATRVTGGRTEAF
>-|TRBV2|TRBJ2-7
DQNAAYEQY
>TRBD2|TRBV2|TRBJ2-2
ASSWASGRTGELF
>-|TRBV6-5|TRBJ2-2
ASSFRLSTGELF
>-|TRBV27|TRBJ1-1
ASRTHTEAF
>-|TRBV5-1|TRBJ2-5
ASRGQQQETQY
>-|TRBV25-1|TRBJ2-5
ASSGWQGETQY
>TRBD2|TRBV5-4|TRBJ2-1
ASSHQTSGPYNEQF
>-|TRBV2|TRBJ2-1
ASSPYNEQF
>TRBD1|TRBV19|TRBJ1-6
ASTRQGIDGPPLH
>TRBD1|TRBV6-5|TRBJ1-4
ASREGTVQNEKLF
>TRBD2|TRBV6-1|TRBJ2-5
ASSAEGLDVETQY
>TRBD1|TRBV18|TRBJ2-5
ASSPPTGRETQY
>-|TRBV10-2|TRBJ1-1
ASSEAPPGSAF
>TRBD1|TRBV19|TRBJ2-4
ASSIDLGQGVEGTKNIQY
>-|TRBV5-1|TRBJ1-1
ASSNDRPNTEAF
>-|TRBV5-1|TRBJ1-3
ASSMTGSGNTIY
>TRBD2|TRBV10-3|TRBJ2-7
AIRGLAGGSSYEQY
>-|TRBV4-1|TRBJ1-5
ASRGGIDSNQPQH
>-|TRBV11-2|TRBJ1-1
ASSSRQTGGPMNTEAF
>-|TRBV21-1|TRBJ2-5
ASSKEGLGCETQY
>-|TRBV10-3|TRBJ1-5
AISDDLGAQPQH
>TRBD1|TRBV13|TRBJ1-2
ASSEDRENGYT
>TRBD2|TRBV11-1|TRBJ2-7
ASSFDGGGLYEQY
>TRBD1|TRBV15|TRBJ2-4
ATSRGDRGDIQY
>TRBD2|TRBV7-9|TRBJ2-1
SSSLAPGLVHNEQF
>TRBD1|TRBV18|TRBJ1-2
ASSPETGGGYT
>TRBD2|TRBV9|TRBJ2-3
ALSGGSPHTQY
>TRBD1|TRBV5-6|TRBJ1-1
ASSFRDRAPTEAF
>TRBD1|TRBV18|TRBJ2-5
ASGLTGTGEETQY
>-|TRBV5-3|TRBJ1-4
ARSLSTVKCEKLF
>-|TRBV25-1|TRBJ1-6
APERGAPNSPLH
>TRBD1|TRBV19|TRBJ1-1
ASSIQGARSEAF
>-|TRBV21-1|TRBJ2-4
ASSKRQGMNIQY
>TRBD2|TRBV10-3|-
ATAPGGVYEQY
>-|TRBV11-1|-
ASSSLTGSSYEQY
>-|TRBV14|TRBJ2-7
ASSQALGGPNQQY
>-|TRBV27|TRBJ2-2
ASSLSGEWTGELF
>-|TRBV10-3|TRBJ1-1
AISSSNRDSEAF
>TRBD1|TRBV7-9|TRBJ1-4
ASSTGQGPNEKLF